This T cell receptor (beta chain) was identified during a study of control samples from healthy donors and cancer patients (dated by TCRdb to about 2020). Here V drops 6 bases and J drops 1 base, and the junction holds 5 bases not matched to any gene. The germline V gene (reference sequence) yields LNHNV for CDR1 and YYDKDF for CDR2. Its CDR3 holds 14 amino acids, cysteine through phenylalanine. Just CDR3 DNA is preserved here, 42 bases in frame from base 1. With regard to this clone: The antigen it recognizes is unknown. No quality values exist for individual bases; no much larger clone is one base distant.

Receptor libraries were prepared by the immunoSEQ multiplex PCR assay. Held by TCRdb, this immuneACCESS table contains in-frame sequences only and omits some clones. Under half of the omission traces to an unresolved V gene where checked; the cause of the rest is unknown. The sample table records about 84,000 clones; 91% of these occur just once. The ten most abundant clones make up approximately 14% of the sample. This clonotype originated in a man between 25 and 39 years old in good health. The sequenced material came from blood. The V gene is TRBV15 and the J gene is TRBJ2-5; 7 junctional bases match TRBD1. The CDR3 reads as follows: CATRMGTAQETQYF. The nucleotide sequence reads TGTGCCACCAGGATGGGGACAGCCCAAGAGACCCAGTACTTC.